This T cell receptor (beta chain) was recorded in a study of response to subunit inactivated influenza vaccine. The sample holds a few counts of this clonotype. With V trimmed by 4 bases and J by 4 bases, 13 bases remained unmatched. Germline V gene lookup returns CDR1 SGHDN and CDR2 FVKESK. CDR3 size: 17 residues. TCRdb reprocessed the RT-PCR reads with MiXCR, giving one entry per CDR3 protein. The data show just under 550,000 distinct CDR3 sequences, approximately 20% seen once. These same records also appear under a second study, on T cells expressing NK-cell markers. Turning to that study: TCR beta cDNA was generated via 5'RACE template switching incorporating UMIs.

The chain combines TRBV14 with TRBJ2-1; 7 nucleotides line up with TRBD2. Source: CD4+ T cells sorted from PBMCs, taken 12 days after vaccination. The source of this sequence is a man in his forties or fifties who received an inactivated influenza vaccine. CDR3 residues: CASSPGFGAGSYNEQFF. The CDR3 region has the DNA TGTGCCAGCAGCCCCGGGTTTGGAGCGGGATCGTACAATGAGCAGTTCTTC. The whole variable domain, remainder taken from reference TRBV14 and TRBJ2-1, is EAGVTQFPSHSVIEKGQTVTLRCDPISGHDNLYWYRRVMGKEIKFLLHFVKESKQDESGMPNNRFLAERTGGTYSTLKVQPAELEDSGVYFCASSPGFGAGSYNEQFFGPGTRLTVL.